One and the same sample provided the 25 T cell receptor beta chains below, sequenced in a study of cytomegalovirus exposure and HLA in healthy donors. Primers included in the PCR were 60 Vbeta and 13 Jbeta primers. Only in-frame clones appear in the TCRdb table, and some are missing; sequencing was by immunoSEQ multiplex PCR. The data hold over 80,000 clones, with 60% to 80% observed a single time. The specimen sequenced was PBMCs. The receptors here all came from a female donor in good health and CMV-seronegative.

The J gene is TRBJ2-5, the V gene TRBV10-2; TRBD2 matches at 11 bases. Trimming cost V 6 bases and J 5 bases; bases outside gene matches: 8. CDR1 WSHSY and CDR2 SAAADI come from the germline V gene. This CDR3 has 15 amino acids. The CDR3 coding sequence is TGCGCCAGCAGAAGACTAGCGGGGTCCGGGGAGACCCAGTACTTC. Amino acid sequence: CASRRLAGSGETQYF.

This rearrangement joins TRBV27 to TRBJ2-7, with a tentative D call TRBD1 (6 bases). The germline CDR1 and CDR2 sequences are MNHEY and SMNVEV (reference sequence). CDR3 length equals 15 residues. V was cut by 2 bases and J by 2 bases, with 13 bases left in between. CDR3 region: CASSLRAGAPYEQYF. In DNA form, the CDR3 reads TGTGCCAGCAGTTTAAGGGCAGGGGCCCCCTACGAGCAGTACTTC.

This clone has just a few counts. The J gene is TRBJ1-2, the V gene TRBV18; possibly TRBD1 for D (5 bases). This CDR3 region has 13 residues. The V end lost 3 bases, the J end lost 6 bases, and 11 bases lay between the germline ends. The germline gives CDR1 KGHSH, CDR2 LQKENI. DNA for the CDR3: TGTGCCAGCTCACCGAACTGGGGGGATGGCTACACCTTC. This encodes CASSPNWGDGYTF.

The chain has TRBV4-1 and TRBJ2-7; 7 nucleotides match TRBD2. Looked up from germline, CDR1 is MGHRA and CDR2 is YSYEKL. This CDR3 has 14 residues. The trim removed 0 bases at V and 5 bases at J, leaving 4 bases unmatched. The CDR3 coding sequence is TGCGCCAGCAGCCAAGAGGAACGGGAGGACGAGCAGTACTTC. It specifies CASSQEEREDEQYF.

V usage is TRBV5-4 and J usage is TRBJ1-2; 11 bases agree with TRBD1. With V trimmed by 4 bases and J by 2 bases, 4 bases remained unmatched. Germline V gives CDR1 SGHNT, CDR2 YYREEE (reference sequence). The CDR3 spans 15 residues. CDR3 nucleotide sequence: TGTGCCAGCAGCGTGGGGACAGGGGGAAACTATGGCTACACCTTC. Translated, it gives CASSVGTGGNYGYTF.

This clone was detected once. The chain couples TRBV7-2 to TRBJ1-2; 9 bases are a match to TRBD1. The trim removed 0 bases at V and 4 bases at J, leaving 3 bases unmatched. This CDR3 comprises 15 residues. Germline V gives CDR1 SGHTA, CDR2 FQGNSA. The CDR3 spells CASSLATGGGYGYTF. The CDR3 bases are TGTGCCAGCAGCTTAGCGACAGGGGGTGGCTATGGCTACACCTTC.

The rearrangement joins TRBV19 to TRBJ2-7; 8 nucleotides line up with TRBD2. V lost 7 bases, J lost 2 bases, and 7 bases stayed unmatched. There are 14 residues in the CDR3. Per the germline V gene, CDR1 is LNHDA and CDR2 is SQIVND (reference sequence). This CDR3 reads CASTPGGGAYEQYF. CDR3 coding DNA: TGTGCCAGTACGCCCGGGGGGGGAGCCTACGAGCAGTACTTC.

This chain links TRBV6-5 with TRBJ1-2; weak D call: TRBD1 (5 bases). This CDR3 is built from 14 residues. Germline assignment: CDR1 MNHEY and CDR2 SVGAGI. The V end was cut by 5 bases, the J end by 5 bases, with 15 bases between. The CDR3: CASSRTGTSYGYTF. DNA for the CDR3: TGTGCCAGCAGTCGAACCGGGACTTCATATGGCTACACCTTC.

The chain employs TRBV7-2 and TRBJ2-5; a possible D gene is TRBD2 (7 bases). Per the germline V gene, CDR1 is SGHTA and CDR2 is FQGNSA. The CDR3 consists of 16 residues. Trimming left V 2 bases short and J 5 bases short, with 18 bases between. CDR3 loop: CASSLSGGAVSETQYF. CDR3 in DNA: TGTGCCAGCAGCTTAAGTGGGGGGGCAGTGTCGGAGACCCAGTACTTC.

This clone came up a few times. This chain connects TRBV4-3 to TRBJ1-4; no clear D. The V gene's germline CDR1 is LGHNA and CDR2 YSLEER. The CDR3 runs 13 residues. V was cut by 0 bases and J by 8 bases, with 7 bases left in between. The CDR3 DNA is TGCGCCAGCAGCCAAGATTCGGGGGAAAAACTGTTTTTT. This encodes CASSQDSGEKLFF.

This clone occurred once. The genes are TRBV4-1 and TRBJ2-5, with TRBD2 matching 7 bases. V lost 4 bases, J lost 6 bases, and 14 bases stayed unmatched. In germline, CDR1 is MGHRA, CDR2 YSYEKL. The CDR3 is made up of 16 amino acids. The DNA of the CDR3 is TGCGCCAGCAGCCCCGGGGAAATCGGACTAGGGAAGACCCAGTACTTC. Its translation is CASSPGEIGLGKTQYF.

V gene TRBV6-5 combines with J gene TRBJ1-2; 8 bases match TRBD1. The V and J ends lost 5 bases and 5 bases, in that order; junction bases with no gene match: 4. Germline V lookup: CDR1 MNHEY, CDR2 SVGAGI. The CDR3 spans 13 residues. Here the CDR3 DNA reads TGTGCCAGCAGTACCCGACAGGGGTATGGCTACACCTTC. Residues: CASSTRQGYGYTF.

The V call is TRBV6-6, the J call TRBJ2-2; 7 bases map to TRBD1. Germline V gives CDR1 MNHNY, CDR2 SVGAGI (reference sequence). This CDR3 is 14 amino acids long. V lost 6 bases to trimming and J lost 4 bases; unmatched junction nucleotides: 5. CDR3 in DNA: TGTGCCAGCAGCAGACAGGGTATCACCGGGGAGCTGTTTTTT. Its translation is CASSRQGITGELFF.

The rearrangement links TRBV4-2 to TRBJ2-1; D uncertain. The CDR3 is 14 amino acids. Germline CDR1 LGHNA, CDR2 YNFKEQ. The germline V and J ends were trimmed by 1 base and 9 bases, with 13 bases remaining between them. CDR3 in DNA: TGTGCCAGCAGCCAAGGTCAAACCGGCGGTGAGCAGTTCTTC. Translation gives CASSQGQTGGEQFF.

The genes are TRBV4-1 and TRBJ1-2; 9 bases are a match to TRBD1. CDR1 and CDR2 (germline): MGHRA, YSYEKL. With V trimmed by 0 bases and J by 7 bases, 12 bases remained unmatched. This CDR3 comprises 17 residues. CDR3 in DNA: TGCGCCAGCAGCCAAGAGCCCGGGACAGGGAGGAGTCGTGGCTACACCTTC. It encodes CASSQEPGTGRSRGYTF.

The chain is built from TRBV27 and TRBJ1-2; 9 bases align to TRBD1. This CDR3 region has 14 residues. In germline, CDR1 is MNHEY, CDR2 SMNVEV (reference sequence). V shed 6 bases, J shed 4 bases, and the junction held 6 bases outside the gene matches. The CDR3 region is CASSPTGGFYGYTF. The CDR3 region has the DNA TGTGCCAGCAGCCCGACAGGGGGATTCTATGGCTACACCTTC.

This chain connects TRBV7-2 to TRBJ2-3; tentatively, D is TRBD2 (5 bases). The CDR3 sequence is 15 residues long. Germline V CDR1 and CDR2: SGHTA, FQGNSA. The V gene lost 2 bases and the J gene lost 1 base, with 10 bases spanning the gap. The DNA for the CDR3 is TGTGCCAGCAGCTTATCGGTGGGAGGCACAGATACGCAGTATTTT. Translated: CASSLSVGGTDTQYF.

The rearrangement uses TRBV7-9 and TRBJ1-6, with 9 bases fitting TRBD1. CDR1 and CDR2 (germline): SEHNR, FQNEAQ (reference sequence). With V trimmed by 3 bases and J by 19 bases, 10 bases remained unmatched. The CDR3 covers 13 residues. The CDR3 region is CASSFSPGQGLHF. The CDR3 region has the DNA TGTGCCAGCAGCTTTTCCCCAGGACAGGGGCTGCACTTT.

This clone was observed a few times. V is TRBV29-1 and J is TRBJ2-2, with a weak D call TRBD1 (6 bases). The CDR3 has 13 amino acids. Trimming cost V 4 bases and J 5 bases, with 11 bases left between them. The germline CDR1 and CDR2 sequences are SQVTM and ANQGSEA. The CDR3 coding sequence is TGCAGCGTTGGGGCAGGGGAAACCGGGGAGCTGTTTTTT. This codes for CSVGAGETGELFF.

The chain couples TRBV19 to TRBJ1-1, with 9 nucleotides matching TRBD1. J gave up 7 bases and V 9 bases, and 9 bases lay outside the gene matches. Germline assignment: CDR1 LNHDA and CDR2 SQIVND (reference sequence). The CDR3 contains 13 residues. This CDR3 reads CASYRGHGIEAFF. CDR3 in DNA: TGTGCCAGCTACAGGGGGCACGGGATTGAAGCTTTCTTT. The full variable domain, rest sourced from reference TRBV19 and TRBJ1-1, is DGGITQSPKYLFRKEGQNVTLSCEQNLNHDAMYWYRQDPGQGLRLIYYSQIVNDFQKGDIAEGYSVSREKKESFPLTVTSAQKNPTAFYLCASYRGHGIEAFFGQGTRLTVV.

The chain employs TRBV5-1 and TRBJ2-1; 10 bases are a match to TRBD1. Losses at the gene ends were 4 bases for V and 2 bases for J; bases not matched to a gene: 3. CDR3 length: 15 residues. CDR1 is SGHRS, CDR2 YFSETQ, per germline. CDR3 residues: CASSPGQGAYNEQFF. CDR3 coding DNA: TGCGCCAGCAGCCCCGGACAGGGGGCCTACAATGAGCAGTTCTTC.

The chain uses TRBV10-3 and TRBJ2-1; maybe TRBD2 (5 bases). The CDR3 has 19 residues. Trimming shortened V by 2 bases and J by 10 bases, and 30 bases separated the two germline ends. Germline CDR1 ENHRY, CDR2 SYGVKD. CDR3 sequence reads: CAISEVSGNSLFHEVEQFF. The CDR3 region has the DNA TGTGCCATCAGTGAGGTGAGCGGTAATAGCCTCTTCCATGAGGTGGAGCAGTTCTTC.

In the case of this clone: The junction differs from germline at one of its ends, possibly a read error. The same CDR3 arises from other DNA sequences in this sample as well. The gene calls are TRBV4-2 and TRBJ2-5; 13 positions agree with TRBD2. CDR1 LGHNA and CDR2 YNFKEQ come from the germline V gene. This CDR3 region has 15 residues. The CDR3 DNA reads TGTGCCAGCAGCCAGCCTGGGACTAGCGGGGAGACCCAATACTTC. It yields the protein CASSQPGTSGETQYF.

The V gene is TRBV5-4, the J gene TRBJ1-3; 7 bases map to TRBD1. Germline V lookup: CDR1 SGHNT, CDR2 YYREEE (reference sequence). V was clipped by 4 bases and J by 0 bases; unmatched bases: 4. The length of the CDR3 is 15 residues. This chain's CDR3 is CASSPGQTSGNTIYF. CDR3 DNA sequence: TGTGCCAGCAGCCCGGGACAGACCTCTGGAAACACCATATATTTT.

The chain carries TRBV5-1 and TRBJ1-1; TRBD1 agrees at 8 bases. V shed 5 bases and J 2 bases; nucleotides not matched to a gene: 5. Germline-derived CDR1 and CDR2 are SGHRS and YFSETQ. The length of the CDR3 is 14 residues. In DNA, the CDR3 is TGCGCCAGCAGATACGACAGGGGTAACACTGAAGCTTTCTTT. It encodes CASRYDRGNTEAFF.